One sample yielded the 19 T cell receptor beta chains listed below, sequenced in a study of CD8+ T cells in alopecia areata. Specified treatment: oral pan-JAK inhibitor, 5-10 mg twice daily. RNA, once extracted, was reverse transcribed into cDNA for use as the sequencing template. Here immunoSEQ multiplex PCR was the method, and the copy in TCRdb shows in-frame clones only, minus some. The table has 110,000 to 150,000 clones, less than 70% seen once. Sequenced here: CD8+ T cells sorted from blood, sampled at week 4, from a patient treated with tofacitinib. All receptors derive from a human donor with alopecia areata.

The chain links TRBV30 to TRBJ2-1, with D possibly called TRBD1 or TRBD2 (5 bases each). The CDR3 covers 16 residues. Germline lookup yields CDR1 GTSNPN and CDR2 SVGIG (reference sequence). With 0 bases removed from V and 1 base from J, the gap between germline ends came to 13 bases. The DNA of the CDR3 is TGTGCCTGGAGTGTACGGGAATGGACATCCTACAATGAGCAGTTCTTC. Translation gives CAWSVREWTSYNEQFF. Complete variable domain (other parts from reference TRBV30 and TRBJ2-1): SQTIHQWPATLVQPVGSPLSLECTVEGTSNPNLYWYRQAAGRGLQLLFYSVGIGQISSEVPQNLSASRPQDRQFILSSKKLLLSDSGFYLCAWSVREWTSYNEQFFGPGTRLTVL.

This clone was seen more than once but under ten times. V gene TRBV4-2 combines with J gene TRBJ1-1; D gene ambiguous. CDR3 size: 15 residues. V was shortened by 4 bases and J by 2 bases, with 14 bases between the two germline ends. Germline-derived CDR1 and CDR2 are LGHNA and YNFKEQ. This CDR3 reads CASSLSRAVNTEAFF. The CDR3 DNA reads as TGTGCCAGCAGCCTTAGTAGGGCCGTAAACACTGAAGCTTTCTTT.

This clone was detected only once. The CDR3 is CASSPWTGLREQYF. The DNA of the CDR3 is TGTGCCAGCAGCCCCTGGACCGGGCTGAGGGAGCAGTACTTC. The chain employs TRBV7-2 and TRBJ2-7; no clear D. Deletions cut 5 bases from V and 7 bases from J, with 18 bases between. Germline lookup yields CDR1 SGHTA and CDR2 FQGNSA. The CDR3 length is 14 residues.

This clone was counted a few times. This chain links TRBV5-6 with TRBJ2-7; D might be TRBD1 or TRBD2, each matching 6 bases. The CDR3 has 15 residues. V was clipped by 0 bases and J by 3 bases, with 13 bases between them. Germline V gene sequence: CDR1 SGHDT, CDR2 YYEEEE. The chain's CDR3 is CASSLGRGPFYEQYF. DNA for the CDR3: TGTGCCAGCAGCTTGGGTCGGGGGCCGTTCTACGAGCAGTACTTC.

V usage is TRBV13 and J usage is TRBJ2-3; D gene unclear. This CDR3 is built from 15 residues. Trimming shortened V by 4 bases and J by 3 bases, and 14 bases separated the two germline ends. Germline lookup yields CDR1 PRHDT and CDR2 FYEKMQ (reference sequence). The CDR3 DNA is TGTGCCAGCAGCTCGGTAGACCGAATTACAGATACGCAGTATTTT. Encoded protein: CASSSVDRITDTQYF.

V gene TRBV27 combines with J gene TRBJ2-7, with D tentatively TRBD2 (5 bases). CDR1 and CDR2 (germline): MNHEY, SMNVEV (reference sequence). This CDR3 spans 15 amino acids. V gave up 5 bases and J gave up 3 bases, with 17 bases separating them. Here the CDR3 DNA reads TGTGCCAGCAGTCGTACGGAGGCAATGCACTACGAGCAGTACTTC. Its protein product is CASSRTEAMHYEQYF.

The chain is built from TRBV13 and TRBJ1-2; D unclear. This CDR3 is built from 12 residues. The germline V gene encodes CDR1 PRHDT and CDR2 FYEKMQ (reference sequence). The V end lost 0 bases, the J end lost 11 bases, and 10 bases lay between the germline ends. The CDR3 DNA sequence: TGTGCCAGCAGCTTAGGCCTGGGAAGTTACACCTTC. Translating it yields CASSLGLGSYTF. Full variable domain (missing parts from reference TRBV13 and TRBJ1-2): AAGVIQSPRHLIKEKRETATLKCYPIPRHDTVYWYQQGPGQDPQFLISFYEKMQSDKGSIPDRFSAQQFSDYHSELNMSSLELGDSALYFCASSLGLGSYTFGSGTRLTVV.

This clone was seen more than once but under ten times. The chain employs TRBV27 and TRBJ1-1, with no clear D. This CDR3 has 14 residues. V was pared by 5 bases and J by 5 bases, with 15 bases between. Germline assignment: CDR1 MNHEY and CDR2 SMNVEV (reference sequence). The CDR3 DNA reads TGTGCCAGCAGTCCTCTTGAGATGTGGACTGAAGCTTTCTTT. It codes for CASSPLEMWTEAFF.

CDR3 amino acids: CASSQDQDRAYEQYF. Here the CDR3 DNA reads TGTGCCAGCAGCCAAGATCAGGACAGAGCCTACGAGCAGTACTTC. The chain couples TRBV14 to TRBJ2-7, with a possible D match to TRBD1 (6 bases). V lost 0 bases, J lost 2 bases, and 11 bases lay in between. The germline gives CDR1 SGHDN, CDR2 FVKESK. This CDR3 is 15 amino acids long.

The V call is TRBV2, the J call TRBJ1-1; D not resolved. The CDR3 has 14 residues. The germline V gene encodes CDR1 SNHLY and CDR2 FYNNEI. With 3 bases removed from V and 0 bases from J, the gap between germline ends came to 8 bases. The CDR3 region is CASSEGYLNTEAFF. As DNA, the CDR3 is TGTGCCAGCAGTGAGGGGTACTTGAACACTGAAGCTTTCTTT.

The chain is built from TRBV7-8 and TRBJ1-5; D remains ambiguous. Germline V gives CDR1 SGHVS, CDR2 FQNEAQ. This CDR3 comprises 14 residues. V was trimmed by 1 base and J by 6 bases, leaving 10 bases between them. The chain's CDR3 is CASSLEVSGQPQHF. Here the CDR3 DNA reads TGTGCCAGCAGCTTAGAAGTGTCGGGTCAGCCCCAGCATTTT. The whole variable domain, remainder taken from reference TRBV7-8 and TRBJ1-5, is GAGVSQSPRYKVAKRGQDVALRCDPISGHVSLFWYQQALGQGPEFLTYFQNEAQLDKSGLPSDRFFAERPEGSVSTLKIQRTQQEDSAVYLCASSLEVSGQPQHFGDGTRLSIL.

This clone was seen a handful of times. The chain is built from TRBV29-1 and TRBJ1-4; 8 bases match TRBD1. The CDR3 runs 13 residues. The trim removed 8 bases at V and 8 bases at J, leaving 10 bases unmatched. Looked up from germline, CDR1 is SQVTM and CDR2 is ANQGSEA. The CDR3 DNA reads TGCAGCTTCCTGGACAGGGTTAGGGAAAAACTGTTTTTT. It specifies CSFLDRVREKLFF.

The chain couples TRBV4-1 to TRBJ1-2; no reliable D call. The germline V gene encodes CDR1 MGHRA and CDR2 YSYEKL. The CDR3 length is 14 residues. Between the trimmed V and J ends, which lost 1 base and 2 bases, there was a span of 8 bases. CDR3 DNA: TGCGCCAGCAGCCAAGCCGAGGCCAACTATGGCTACACCTTC. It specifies CASSQAEANYGYTF.

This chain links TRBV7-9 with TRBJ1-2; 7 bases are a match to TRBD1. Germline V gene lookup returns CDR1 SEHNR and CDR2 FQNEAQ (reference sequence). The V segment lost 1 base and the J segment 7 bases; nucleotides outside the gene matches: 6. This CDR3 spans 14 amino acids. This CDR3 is CASSLEEGAIGYTF. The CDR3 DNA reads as TGTGCCAGCAGCTTAGAAGAGGGGGCGATTGGCTACACCTTC.

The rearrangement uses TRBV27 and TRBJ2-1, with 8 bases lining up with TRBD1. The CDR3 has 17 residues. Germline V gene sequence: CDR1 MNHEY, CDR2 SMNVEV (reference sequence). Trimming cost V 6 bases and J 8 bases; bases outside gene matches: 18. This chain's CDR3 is CASSPTQGAPPSDEQFF. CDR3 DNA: TGTGCCAGCAGCCCCACCCAGGGGGCCCCACCGTCGGATGAGCAGTTCTTC.

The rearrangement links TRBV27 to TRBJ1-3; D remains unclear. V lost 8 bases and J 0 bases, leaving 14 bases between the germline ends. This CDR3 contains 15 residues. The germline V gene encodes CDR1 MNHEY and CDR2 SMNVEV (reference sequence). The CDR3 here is CASSVSAYSGNTIYF. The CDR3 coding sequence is TGTGCCAGCTCAGTATCGGCGTACTCTGGAAACACCATATATTTT.

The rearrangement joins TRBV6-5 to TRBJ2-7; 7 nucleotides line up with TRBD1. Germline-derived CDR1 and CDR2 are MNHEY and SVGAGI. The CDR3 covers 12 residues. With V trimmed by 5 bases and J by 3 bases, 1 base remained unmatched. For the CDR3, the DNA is TGTGCCAGCAGTCACAGGGGCTACGAGCAGTACTTC. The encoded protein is CASSHRGYEQYF.

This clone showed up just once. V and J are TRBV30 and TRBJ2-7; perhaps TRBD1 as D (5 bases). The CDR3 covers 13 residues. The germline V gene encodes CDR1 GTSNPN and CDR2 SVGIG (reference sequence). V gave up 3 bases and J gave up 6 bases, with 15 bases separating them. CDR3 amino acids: CAWRQGSESEQYF. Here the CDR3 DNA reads TGTGCCTGGAGGCAGGGCAGTGAATCCGAGCAGTACTTC. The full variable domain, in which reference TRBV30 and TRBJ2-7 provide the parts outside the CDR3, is SQTIHQWPATLVQPVGSPLSLECTVEGTSNPNLYWYRQAAGRGLQLLFYSVGIGQISSEVPQNLSASRPQDRQFILSSKKLLLSDSGFYLCAWRQGSESEQYFGPGTRLTVT.

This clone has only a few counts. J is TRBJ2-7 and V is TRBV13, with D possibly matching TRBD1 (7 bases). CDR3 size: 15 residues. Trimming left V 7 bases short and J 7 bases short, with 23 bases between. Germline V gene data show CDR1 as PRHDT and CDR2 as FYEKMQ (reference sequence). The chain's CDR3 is CASTTSWAGGTEQYF. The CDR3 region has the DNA TGTGCCAGCACCACTTCGTGGGCAGGGGGGACGGAGCAGTACTTC.